One sample yielded the 2 T cell receptor beta chains listed below, sequenced in a study of OX40 agonist ivuxolimab in advanced cancers. Libraries were prepared by immunoSEQ multiplex PCR; TCRdb keeps only in-frame clonotypes and omits some of them. The sample includes approximately 66,000 clones, 88% seen only once; the top ten take less than 0.65%. Sequencing used CD4+ or CD8+ T cells sorted from blood, obtained in a trial of the OX40 agonist ivuxolimab. The receptors originated from an adult with an advanced solid tumor such as melanoma, head and neck, liver or kidney cancer.

This chain links TRBV7-9 with TRBJ1-3, with D perhaps TRBD1 (6 bases). Germline CDR1 and CDR2: SEHNR and FQNEAQ (reference sequence). The V end was cut by 0 bases, the J end by 4 bases, with 13 bases between. The CDR3 extends over 16 amino acids. The DNA of the CDR3 is TGTGCCAGCAGCTTAGCTTACAGGGATTCAGGAAACACCATATATTTT. As protein: CASSLAYRDSGNTIYF.

This chain uses TRBV23-1 with TRBJ2-1; 8 nucleotides agree with TRBD1. TRBV23-1 belongs to the ORF category, with a function that is uncertain. J was trimmed by 3 bases and V by 3 bases; bases with no gene match: 7. CDR3 length: 16 amino acids. CDR3 sequence: CASSHRDRRYYNEQFF. The DNA for the CDR3 is TGCGCCAGCAGTCACCGGGACAGGAGATACTACAATGAGCAGTTCTTC.